These 30 T cell receptor beta chains came from one sample sequenced in a study of T cells in Graves' hyperthyroidism and ophthalmopathy. Researchers took RNA transcripts and amplified the TCR beta CDR3 regions from them. HTBI primers were employed in a first-round RT-PCR of the TCR CDR3. From the multiplex PCR reads, TCRdb called clonotypes with MiXCR, one entry per CDR3 protein. The table shows about 400,000 distinct CDR3 sequences, with around 14% occurring only once. The source material was blood. The receptors were gathered from a woman aged 18-30 years with Graves' hyperthyroidism.

This clonotype has only a few counts. V usage is TRBV28 and J usage is TRBJ2-6; 10 bases are shared with TRBD1. Trimming at V came to 8 bases and at J to 2 bases, leaving 9 bases not matched to a gene. CDR3 length: 17 residues. The germline V gene has CDR1 MDHEN and CDR2 SYDVKM. The CDR3 coding sequence is TGTGCCAGCCGACGAGAGACAGGGGGCCCTGGGGCCAACGTCCTGACTTTC. Residues: CASRRETGGPGANVLTF.

The chain combines TRBV19 with TRBJ2-1; D is perhaps TRBD2 (7 bases). Germline CDR1 reads LNHDA; CDR2 reads SQIVND (reference sequence). Trimming removed 0 bases at V and 4 bases at J, with 13 bases between. This CDR3 is 16 amino acids long. DNA of the CDR3: TGTGCCAGTAGTATAGACATCGGGGGGCCGTACAATGAGCAGTTCTTC. It encodes CASSIDIGGPYNEQFF.

This clonotype was counted many times. The chain has TRBV20-1 and TRBJ2-5; TRBD2 aligns across 13 bases. CDR1 DFQATT and CDR2 SNEGSKA come from the germline V gene (reference sequence). This CDR3 has 15 amino acids. Unmatched junction bases numbered 3, after V lost 5 bases and J lost 0 bases. CDR3 DNA sequence: TGCAGTGCTGGCGGGACTAGCGGGAACCAAGAGACCCAGTACTTC. This codes for CSAGGTSGNQETQYF.

The table lists this clonotype with many counts. The chain combines TRBV29-1 with TRBJ1-2, with D maybe TRBD1 (5 bases). The CDR3 is 14 amino acids. Germline assignment: CDR1 SQVTM and CDR2 ANQGSEA. V lost 5 bases to trimming and J lost 0 bases, with 13 bases between them. The CDR3 nucleotides are TGCAGCGTTAACGGAGGGGCCTCTAACTATGGCTACACCTTC. This gives the protein CSVNGGASNYGYTF.

As concerns this clonotype: A much bigger clone sits one base away, suggesting this may be a read error. Likely a read error: the CDR3 ends without its conserved phenylalanine or tryptophan. The chain couples TRBV7-9 to TRBJ1-2; D perhaps matches TRBD1 (5 bases). Germline V lookup: CDR1 SEHNR, CDR2 FQNEAQ (reference sequence). This CDR3 has 16 residues. V was trimmed by 0 bases and J by 3 bases, leaving 14 bases between them. The CDR3, as DNA: TGTGCCAGCAGCTTAGCGACCGGGGCTTTGTACTATGGCTACACCCTC. Protein sequence: CASSLATGALYYGYTL.

Of note for this clonotype: A much larger clone differs by one base, so this may be a read error. The chain joins TRBV27 to TRBJ1-6; 7 nucleotides line up with TRBD1. The CDR3 extends over 15 amino acids. Trimming at V came to 4 bases and at J to 5 bases, leaving 5 bases not matched to a gene. Looked up from germline, CDR1 is MNHEY and CDR2 is SMNVEV (reference sequence). CDR3 nucleotide sequence: TGTGCCAGCAGTTCCTCGGGACAGCATAATTCACCCCTCCACTTT. This codes for CASSSSGQHNSPLHF.

This clonotype has a handful of counts. The chain employs TRBV7-9 and TRBJ1-1; weak D call: TRBD1 (5 bases). Germline V lookup: CDR1 SEHNR, CDR2 FQNEAQ (reference sequence). The CDR3 length is 12 residues. V lost 5 bases and J 7 bases, leaving 11 bases between the germline ends. The DNA of the CDR3 is TGTGCCAGCAGCCCACAGGTAATTGAAGCTTTCTTT. Its translation is CASSPQVIEAFF.

This clonotype occurred many times. V and J are TRBV27 and TRBJ2-1, with TRBD1 matching 7 bases. The CDR3 extends over 17 amino acids. V shed 2 bases, J shed 5 bases, and the junction held 12 bases outside the gene matches. Germline V gene lookup returns CDR1 MNHEY and CDR2 SMNVEV (reference sequence). The CDR3 loop is CASSLKYYGTVNNEQFF. CDR3 sequence (DNA): TGTGCCAGCAGTTTAAAATATTACGGGACAGTGAACAATGAGCAGTTCTTC.

This clonotype was recorded a few times. V usage is TRBV6-2 or TRBV6-3 and J usage is TRBJ2-7; possibly TRBD1 or TRBD2 for D (5 bases each). Looked up from germline, CDR1 is MNHEY and CDR2 is SVGEGT. The CDR3 sequence is 13 residues long. V dropped 11 bases and J dropped 6 bases, with 20 bases sitting between them. CDR3: CAAGVRVSSEQYF. CDR3 DNA sequence: TGTGCCGCCGGGGTCAGGGTATCCAGCGAGCAGTACTTC.

The table lists this clonotype with a few counts. This chain joins TRBV4-1 and TRBJ2-5; 7 nucleotides align to TRBD2. Germline CDR1 reads MGHRA; CDR2 reads YSYEKL. V was clipped by 8 bases and J by 4 bases; unmatched bases: 10. This CDR3 has 14 amino acids. CDR3 amino acids: CASGRDPNGETQYF. In nucleotides, the CDR3 is TGCGCCAGCGGGAGGGACCCAAACGGAGAGACCCAGTACTTC.

This clonotype was detected a few times. The chain uses TRBV7-9 and TRBJ2-2; a weak D match, TRBD2 (5 bases). V was pared by 6 bases and J by 3 bases, with 14 bases between. CDR3 length equals 15 residues. Germline CDR1 SEHNR, CDR2 FQNEAQ (reference sequence). CDR3 nucleotides: TGTGCCAGCAGACCCATCGCCGGGGACACCGGGGAGCTGTTTTTT. Protein: CASRPIAGDTGELFF.

This clonotype was seen a few times. The V call is TRBV5-6, the J call TRBJ1-2; 7 bases agree with TRBD1. The V segment lost 4 bases and the J segment 3 bases; nucleotides outside the gene matches: 9. The germline gives CDR1 SGHDT, CDR2 YYEEEE. This CDR3 comprises 15 residues. As DNA, the CDR3 is TGTGCCAGCAGCCCAAGGGGGCGGTCGGACTATGGCTACACCTTC. This sequence encodes CASSPRGRSDYGYTF.

This clonotype was seen repeatedly, ten times or more. The V gene is TRBV6-1, the J gene TRBJ1-6; 12 nucleotides match TRBD1. Germline V gene data show CDR1 as MNHNS and CDR2 as SASEGT. Trimming at V came to 3 bases and at J to 10 bases, leaving 4 bases not matched to a gene. The CDR3 has 15 amino acids. The CDR3: CASSDPGQGASPLHF. CDR3 coding DNA: TGTGCCAGCAGTGACCCGGGACAGGGGGCATCACCCCTCCACTTT.

This clonotype has just a few counts. The V and J genes are TRBV29-1 and TRBJ1-2; TRBD1 matches at 7 bases. V lost 2 bases, J lost 3 bases, and 6 bases stayed unmatched. The CDR3 is 14 residues long. CDR1 SQVTM and CDR2 ANQGSEA come from the germline V gene. The CDR3 reads CSVEHRGRDYGYTF. CDR3 DNA sequence: TGCAGCGTTGAACATAGGGGGCGAGACTATGGCTACACCTTC.

This clonotype was seen repeatedly, ten times or more. J is TRBJ2-1 and V is TRBV11-3; TRBD2 agrees at 14 bases. This CDR3 has 19 residues. Germline values: CDR1 SGHNT, CDR2 YENEEA. V lost 5 bases to trimming and J lost 8 bases; unmatched junction nucleotides: 17. CDR3 nucleotide sequence: TGTGCCAGCAGCCCCAAGACTAGCGGGAGGGCCGGAGGGTCCCATGAGCAGTTCTTC. Residues: CASSPKTSGRAGGSHEQFF. Using reference TRBV11-3 and TRBJ2-1 for the parts outside the CDR3, the full variable domain is EAGVVQSPRYKIIEKKQPVAFWCNPISGHNTLYWYLQNLGQGPELLIRYENEEAVDDSQLPKDRFSAERLKGVDSTLKIQPAELGDSAVYLCASSPKTSGRAGGSHEQFFGPGTRLTVL.

This clonotype was observed at least ten times. The genes are TRBV27 and TRBJ2-7, with TRBD1 as a possible D gene (5 bases). The CDR3 covers 13 residues. V lost 6 bases, J lost 0 bases, and 9 bases lay in between. Per the germline V gene, CDR1 is MNHEY and CDR2 is SMNVEV (reference sequence). CDR3 nucleotide sequence: TGTGCCAGCAGCCCAGGGTCCTCCTACGAGCAGTACTTC. It yields the protein CASSPGSSYEQYF.

This clonotype was recorded many times. J is TRBJ2-3 and V is TRBV11-2; 8 nucleotides line up with TRBD1. The V and J ends lost 6 bases and 4 bases, in that order; junction bases with no gene match: 9. CDR1 is SGHAT, CDR2 FQNNGV, per germline. The CDR3 extends over 15 amino acids. The CDR3 DNA sequence: TGTGCCAGCAGTCCCGGACAGGGAAGGGCAGATACGCAGTATTTT. Protein: CASSPGQGRADTQYF.

This clonotype was recorded many times. The chain couples TRBV5-1 to TRBJ1-1, with D unresolved. The CDR3 contains 14 residues. Trimming took off 4 bases at V and 4 bases at J, with 14 bases between the two ends. Germline-derived CDR1 and CDR2 are SGHRS and YFSETQ. CDR3 residues: CASSRTASSTEAFF. For the CDR3, the DNA is TGCGCCAGCAGCCGTACAGCATCGAGCACTGAAGCTTTCTTT.

This clonotype was recorded many times. The chain has TRBV4-3 and TRBJ2-1; weak D call: TRBD2 (5 bases). The CDR3 has 19 residues. The V gene lost 1 base and the J gene lost 6 bases, with 25 bases spanning the gap. The germline V gene has CDR1 LGHNA and CDR2 YSLEER. DNA of the CDR3: TGCGCCAGCAGCCAAGGGTGGGCCCAAGAGGGCGCCACGGTCAATGAGCAGTTCTTC. It codes for CASSQGWAQEGATVNEQFF.

This clonotype was found many times. V usage is TRBV20-1 and J usage is TRBJ2-7; D unclear. Germline V gene lookup returns CDR1 DFQATT and CDR2 SNEGSKA (reference sequence). The CDR3 loop spans 12 amino acids. V was trimmed by 4 bases and J by 5 bases, leaving 12 bases between them. For the CDR3, the DNA is TGCAGTGCTATTAGTATATCCGACGAGCAGTACTTC. Residues: CSAISISDEQYF.

This clonotype occurred many times. V and J are TRBV28 and TRBJ1-2; D gene uncertain. CDR1 is MDHEN and CDR2 is SYDVKM in the germline V gene. CDR3 length: 13 residues. The ends were cut back, 1 base at V and 0 bases at J, with 3 bases in the middle. CDR3 protein: CASSLSANYGYTF. CDR3 bases: TGTGCCAGCAGTTTATCAGCTAACTATGGCTACACCTTC.

At least ten counts were recorded for this clonotype. This sequence joins TRBV4-1 and TRBJ2-2; possible D gene TRBD2, 5 bases. This CDR3 has 13 amino acids. Per the germline V gene, CDR1 is MGHRA and CDR2 is YSYEKL. V lost 1 base and J 5 bases, leaving 5 bases between the germline ends. The CDR3 is CASSQGETGELFF. CDR3 nucleotides: TGCGCCAGCAGCCAAGGGGAGACCGGGGAGCTGTTTTTT.

This chain joins TRBV19 and TRBJ2-5; 9 bases map to TRBD1. Germline CDR1 is LNHDA and CDR2 is SQIVND (reference sequence). The CDR3 is made up of 14 amino acids. Trimming removed 5 bases from V and 4 bases from J; junction bases left unmatched: 5. The CDR3 here is CASSFLGQGETQYF. The CDR3 region has the DNA TGTGCCAGTAGTTTCTTGGGACAGGGAGAGACCCAGTACTTC.

This clonotype has a handful of counts. The chain links TRBV9 to TRBJ1-1, with 7 bases identical to TRBD1. Germline lookup yields CDR1 SGDLS and CDR2 YYNGEE. V lost 3 bases to trimming and J lost 1 base; unmatched junction nucleotides: 6. This CDR3 is built from 15 residues. The CDR3 bases are TGTGCCAGCAGCGCAAACAGGGGAAAGAACACTGAAGCTTTCTTT. The encoded protein is CASSANRGKNTEAFF.

The chain uses TRBV6-2 or TRBV6-3 and TRBJ1-2, with D perhaps matching TRBD1 (5 bases). V gave up 5 bases and J gave up 3 bases, with 16 bases separating them. Per the germline V gene, CDR1 is MNHEY and CDR2 is SVGEGT. The CDR3 totals 15 residues. The CDR3 DNA reads TGTGCCAGCAGTGACCTTGGACAAGACGACTATGGCTACACCTTC. Protein sequence: CASSDLGQDDYGYTF.

This clonotype was seen many times. This chain connects TRBV27 to TRBJ2-1, with D possibly matching TRBD2 (6 bases). The CDR3 consists of 16 residues. Germline V gene sequence: CDR1 MNHEY, CDR2 SMNVEV (reference sequence). V lost 3 bases and J 7 bases, leaving 19 bases between the germline ends. The CDR3 DNA reads TGTGCCAGCAGTTTCCTTAGCGCGCCTGGGAGGAATGAGCAGTTCTTC. Amino acids: CASSFLSAPGRNEQFF.

This clonotype was observed many times. The CDR3 protein is CSARAHRAPNTGELFF. The CDR3 bases are TGCAGTGCTAGGGCCCATAGGGCACCGAACACCGGGGAGCTGTTTTTT. V is TRBV20-1 and J is TRBJ2-2; no definite D call. Germline V gene lookup returns CDR1 DFQATT and CDR2 SNEGSKA (reference sequence). Trimming cost V 3 bases and J 0 bases, with 14 bases left between them. There are 16 residues in the CDR3.

This clonotype was found a few times. A junction boundary mismatches the germline segment, possibly from a read error. The V call is TRBV5-1, the J call TRBJ1-1, with 7 bases that match TRBD1. Germline CDR1 is SGHRS and CDR2 is YFSETQ. The CDR3 consists of 14 residues. Here the CDR3 reads CASGLGTANTEAFF. For the CDR3, the DNA is TGCGCCAGCGGCTTGGGGACAGCGAACACTGAAGCTTTCTTC.

This clonotype has only a few counts. This rearrangement joins TRBV18 to TRBJ2-7; D is possibly TRBD2 (7 bases). Between the trimmed V and J ends, which lost 5 bases and 0 bases, there was a span of 14 bases. In germline, CDR1 is KGHSH, CDR2 LQKENI. The CDR3 totals 15 residues. CDR3 sequence reads: CASSSAGTSSYEQYF. In DNA, the CDR3 is TGTGCCAGCTCATCAGCGGGGACATCCTCCTACGAGCAGTACTTC. Drawing the rest from reference TRBV18 and TRBJ2-7, the complete variable domain is NAGVMQNPRHLVRRRGQEARLRCSPMKGHSHVYWYRQLPEEGLKFMVYLQKENIIDESGMPKERFSAEFPKEGPSILRIQQVVRGDSAAYFCASSSAGTSSYEQYFGPGTRLTVT.

The chain recombines TRBV24-1 with TRBJ1-3, with D perhaps TRBD1 (5 bases). The germline V gene has CDR1 KGHDR and CDR2 SFDVKD. V shed 9 bases and J shed 0 bases, with 17 bases lying between them. The CDR3 is made up of 16 amino acids. The chain's CDR3 is CATVPRGESSGNTIYF. The DNA of the CDR3 is TGTGCCACCGTCCCGAGAGGGGAGAGCTCTGGAAACACCATATATTTT.